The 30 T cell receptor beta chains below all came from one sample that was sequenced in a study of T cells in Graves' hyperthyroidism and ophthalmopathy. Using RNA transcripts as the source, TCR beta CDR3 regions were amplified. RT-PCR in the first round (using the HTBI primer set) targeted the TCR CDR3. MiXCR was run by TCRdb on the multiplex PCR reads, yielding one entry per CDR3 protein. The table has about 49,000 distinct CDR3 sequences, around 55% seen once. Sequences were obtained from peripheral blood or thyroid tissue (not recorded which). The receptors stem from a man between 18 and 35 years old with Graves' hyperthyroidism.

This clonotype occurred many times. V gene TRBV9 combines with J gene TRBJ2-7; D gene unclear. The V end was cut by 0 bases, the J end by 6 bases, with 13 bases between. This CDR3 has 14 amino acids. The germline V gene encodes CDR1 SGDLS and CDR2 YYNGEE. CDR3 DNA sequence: TGTGCCAGCAGCGTAGCTCCCCTAGGTCTCGAGCAGTACTTC. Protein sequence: CASSVAPLGLEQYF.

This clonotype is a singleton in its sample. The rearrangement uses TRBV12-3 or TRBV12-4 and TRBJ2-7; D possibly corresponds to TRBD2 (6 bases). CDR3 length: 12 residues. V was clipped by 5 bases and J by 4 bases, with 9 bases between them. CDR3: CASSRLDYEQYF. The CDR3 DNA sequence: TGTGCCAGCAGTCGACTAGATTACGAGCAGTACTTC.

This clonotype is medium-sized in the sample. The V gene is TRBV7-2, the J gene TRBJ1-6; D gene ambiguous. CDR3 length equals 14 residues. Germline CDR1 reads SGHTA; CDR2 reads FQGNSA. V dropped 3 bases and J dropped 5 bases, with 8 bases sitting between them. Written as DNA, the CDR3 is TGTGCCAGCAGCTTGGGCACAGATAATTCACCCCTCCACTTT. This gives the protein CASSLGTDNSPLHF.

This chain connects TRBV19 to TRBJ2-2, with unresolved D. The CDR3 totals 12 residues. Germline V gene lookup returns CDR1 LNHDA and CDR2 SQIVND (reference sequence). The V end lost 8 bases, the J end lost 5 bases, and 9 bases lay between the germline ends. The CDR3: CASDAATGELFF. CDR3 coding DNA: TGTGCCAGTGACGCAGCTACCGGGGAGCTGTTTTTT. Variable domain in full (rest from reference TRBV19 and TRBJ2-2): DGGITQSPKYLFRKEGQNVTLSCEQNLNHDAMYWYRQDPGQGLRLIYYSQIVNDFQKGDIAEGYSVSREKKESFPLTVTSAQKNPTAFYLCASDAATGELFFGEGSRLTVL.

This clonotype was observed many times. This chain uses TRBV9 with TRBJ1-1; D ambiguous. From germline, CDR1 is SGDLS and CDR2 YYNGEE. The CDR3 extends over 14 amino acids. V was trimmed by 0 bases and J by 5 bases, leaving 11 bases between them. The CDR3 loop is CASSVGMMGTEAFF. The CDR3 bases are TGTGCCAGCAGCGTAGGAATGATGGGGACTGAAGCTTTCTTT. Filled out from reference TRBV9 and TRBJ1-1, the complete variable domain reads DSGVTQTPKHLITATGQRVTLRCSPRSGDLSVYWYQQSLDQGLQFLIQYYNGEERAKGNILERFSAQQFPDLHSELNLSSLELGDSALYFCASSVGMMGTEAFFGQGTRLTVV.

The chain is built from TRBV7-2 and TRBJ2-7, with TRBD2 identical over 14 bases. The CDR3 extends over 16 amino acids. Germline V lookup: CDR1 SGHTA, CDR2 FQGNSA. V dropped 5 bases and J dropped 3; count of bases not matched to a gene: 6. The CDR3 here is CASSKGTSGGYYEQYF. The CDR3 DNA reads TGTGCCAGCAGCAAGGGGACTAGCGGGGGCTACTACGAGCAGTACTTC. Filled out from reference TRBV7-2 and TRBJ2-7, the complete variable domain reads GAGVSQSPSNKVTEKGKDVELRCDPISGHTALYWYRQSLGQGLEFLIYFQGNSAPDKSGLPSDRFSAERTGGSVSTLTIQRTQQEDSAVYLCASSKGTSGGYYEQYFGPGTRLTVT.

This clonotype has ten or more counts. CDR3 coding DNA: TGTGCCAGCAGCCGCGGGACTATAAACACCGGGGAGCTGTTTTTT. Amino acid sequence: CASSRGTINTGELFF. The chain combines TRBV7-9 with TRBJ2-2; TRBD2 matches 7 bases. CDR3 length: 15 amino acids. Germline V gene lookup returns CDR1 SEHNR and CDR2 FQNEAQ (reference sequence). V shed 5 bases and J 2 bases; nucleotides not matched to a gene: 5.

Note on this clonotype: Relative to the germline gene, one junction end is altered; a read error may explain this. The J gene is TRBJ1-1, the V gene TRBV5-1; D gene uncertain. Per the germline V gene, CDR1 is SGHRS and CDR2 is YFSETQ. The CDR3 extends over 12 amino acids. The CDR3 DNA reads TGTGCCAGCAGCCTTTTTGGAACTGAAGCTTTCTTT. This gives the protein CASSLFGTEAFF. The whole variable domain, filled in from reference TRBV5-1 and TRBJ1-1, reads KAGVTQTPRYLIKTRGQQVTLSCSPISGHRSVSWYQQTPGQGLQFLFEYFSETQRNKGNFPGRFSGRQFSNSRSEMNVSTLELGDSALYLCASSLFGTEAFFGQGTRLTVV.

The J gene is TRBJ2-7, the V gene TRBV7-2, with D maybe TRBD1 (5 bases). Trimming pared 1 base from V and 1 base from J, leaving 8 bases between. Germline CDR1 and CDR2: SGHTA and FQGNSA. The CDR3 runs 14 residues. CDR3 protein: CASSLDRLSYEQYF. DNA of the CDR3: TGTGCCAGCAGCTTAGACAGGCTATCCTACGAGCAGTACTTC.

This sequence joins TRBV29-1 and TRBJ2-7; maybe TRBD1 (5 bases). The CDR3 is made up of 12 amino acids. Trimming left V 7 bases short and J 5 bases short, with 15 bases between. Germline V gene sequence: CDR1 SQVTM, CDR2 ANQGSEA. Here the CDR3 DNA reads TGCAGCGGGGGCGCGCGAGTGGACGAGCAGTACTTC. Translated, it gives CSGGARVDEQYF.

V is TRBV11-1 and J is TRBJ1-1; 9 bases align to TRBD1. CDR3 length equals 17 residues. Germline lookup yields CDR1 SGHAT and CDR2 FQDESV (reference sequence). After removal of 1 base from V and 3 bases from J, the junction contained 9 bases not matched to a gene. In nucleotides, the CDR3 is TGTGCCAGCAGCTTAGAGGCGACAGGGGGTTTTGACACTGAAGCTTTCTTT. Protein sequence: CASSLEATGGFDTEAFF.

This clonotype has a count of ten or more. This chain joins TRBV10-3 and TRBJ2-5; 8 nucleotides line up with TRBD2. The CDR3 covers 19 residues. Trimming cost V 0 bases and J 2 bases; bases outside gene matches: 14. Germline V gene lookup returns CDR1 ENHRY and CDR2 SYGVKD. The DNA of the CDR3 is TGTGCCATCAGTGAGTCGAAGTCCGGGAGGGAAGTAGGACAAGAGACCCAGTACTTC. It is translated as CAISESKSGREVGQETQYF.

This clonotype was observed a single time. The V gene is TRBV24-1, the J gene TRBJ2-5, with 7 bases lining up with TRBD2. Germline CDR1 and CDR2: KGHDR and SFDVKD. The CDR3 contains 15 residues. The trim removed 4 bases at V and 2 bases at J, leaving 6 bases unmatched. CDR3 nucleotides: TGTGCCACCAGTGACCCGGGACTACCTCAAGAGACCCAGTACTTC. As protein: CATSDPGLPQETQYF.

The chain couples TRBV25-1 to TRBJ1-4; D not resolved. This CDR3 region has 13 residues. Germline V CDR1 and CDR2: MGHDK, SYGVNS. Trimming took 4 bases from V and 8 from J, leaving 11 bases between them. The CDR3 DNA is TGTGCCAGCAGTGCTAGAGAGGAAGAAAAACTGTTTTTT. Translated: CASSAREEEKLFF.

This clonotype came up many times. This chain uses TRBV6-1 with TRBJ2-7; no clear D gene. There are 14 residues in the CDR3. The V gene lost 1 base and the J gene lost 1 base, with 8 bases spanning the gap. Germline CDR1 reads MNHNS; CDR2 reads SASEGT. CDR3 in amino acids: CASSEGFGSYEQYF. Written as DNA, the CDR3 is TGTGCCAGCAGTGAAGGTTTTGGGTCCTACGAGCAGTACTTC.

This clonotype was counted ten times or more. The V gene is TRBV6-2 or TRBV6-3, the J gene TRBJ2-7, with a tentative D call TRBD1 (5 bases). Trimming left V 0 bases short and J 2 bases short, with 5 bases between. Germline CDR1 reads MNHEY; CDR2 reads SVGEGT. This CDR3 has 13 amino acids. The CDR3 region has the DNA TGTGCCAGCAGTTACTCGGACACCTACGAGCAGTACTTC. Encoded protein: CASSYSDTYEQYF.

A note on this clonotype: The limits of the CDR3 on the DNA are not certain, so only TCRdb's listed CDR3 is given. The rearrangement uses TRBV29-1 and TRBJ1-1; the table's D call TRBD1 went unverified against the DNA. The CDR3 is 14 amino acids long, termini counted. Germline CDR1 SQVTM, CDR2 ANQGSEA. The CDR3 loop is CGVGLGAQGTEAFF.

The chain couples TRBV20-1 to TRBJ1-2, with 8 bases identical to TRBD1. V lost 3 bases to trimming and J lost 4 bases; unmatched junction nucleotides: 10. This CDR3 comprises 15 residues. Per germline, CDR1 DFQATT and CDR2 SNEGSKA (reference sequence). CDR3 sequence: CSARDPGQAIYGYTF. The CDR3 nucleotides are TGCAGTGCTAGGGATCCGGGACAGGCAATCTATGGCTACACCTTC.

CDR3 sequence (DNA): TGTGCCATCTCTCCCGGGACGGGCCAAGAGACCCAGTACTTC. It specifies CAISPGTGQETQYF. The chain is built from TRBV10-3 and TRBJ2-5; either TRBD1 or TRBD2 may supply D (5 bases each). CDR3 length: 14 amino acids. The germline V and J ends were trimmed by 8 bases and 1 base, with 14 bases remaining between them. Per the germline V gene, CDR1 is ENHRY and CDR2 is SYGVKD.

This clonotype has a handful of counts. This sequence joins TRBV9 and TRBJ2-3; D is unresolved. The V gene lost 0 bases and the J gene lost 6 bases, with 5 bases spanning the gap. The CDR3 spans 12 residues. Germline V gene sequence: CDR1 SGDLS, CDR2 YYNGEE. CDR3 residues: CASSVGGDTQYF. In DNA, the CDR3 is TGTGCCAGCAGCGTAGGTGGGGATACGCAGTATTTT.

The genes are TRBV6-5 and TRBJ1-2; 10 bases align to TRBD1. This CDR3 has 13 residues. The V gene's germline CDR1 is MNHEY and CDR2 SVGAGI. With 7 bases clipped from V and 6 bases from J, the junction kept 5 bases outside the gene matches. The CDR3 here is CASTRTGGNGYTF. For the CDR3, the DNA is TGTGCCAGCACTAGGACAGGGGGAAATGGCTACACCTTC.

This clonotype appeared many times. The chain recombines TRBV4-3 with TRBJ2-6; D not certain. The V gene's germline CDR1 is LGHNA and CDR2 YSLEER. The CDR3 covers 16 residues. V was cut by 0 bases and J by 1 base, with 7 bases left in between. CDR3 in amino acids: CASSQDFFSGANVLTF. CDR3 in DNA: TGCGCCAGCAGCCAAGATTTTTTTTCTGGGGCCAACGTCCTGACTTTC.

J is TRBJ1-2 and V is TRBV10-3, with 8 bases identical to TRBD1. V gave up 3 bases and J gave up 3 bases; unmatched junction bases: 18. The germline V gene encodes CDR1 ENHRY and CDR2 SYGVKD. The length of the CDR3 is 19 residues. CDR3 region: CAISEVFGTGGPLDYGYTF. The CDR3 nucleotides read TGTGCCATCAGTGAAGTTTTCGGGACAGGAGGGCCTCTGGACTATGGCTACACCTTC.

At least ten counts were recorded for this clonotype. CDR3 residues: CASSFATGQLYGYTF. The CDR3 DNA reads as TGTGCCAGCAGCTTTGCTACGGGACAGCTCTATGGCTACACCTTC. The chain recombines TRBV5-8 with TRBJ1-2; 7 bases fit TRBD1. This CDR3 has 15 residues. Germline CDR1 SGHTS, CDR2 YDEGEE. The J segment lost 4 bases and the V segment lost 2 bases, leaving 8 bases of the junction unmatched.

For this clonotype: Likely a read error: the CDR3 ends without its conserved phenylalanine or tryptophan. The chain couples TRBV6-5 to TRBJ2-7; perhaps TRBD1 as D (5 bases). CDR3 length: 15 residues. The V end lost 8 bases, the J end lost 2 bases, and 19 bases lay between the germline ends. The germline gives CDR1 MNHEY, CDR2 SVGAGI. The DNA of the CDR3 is TGTGCCAGCCGAGCGACGGGCCTAGGGGCCTACGAGCAGTACCTC. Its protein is CASRATGLGAYEQYL.

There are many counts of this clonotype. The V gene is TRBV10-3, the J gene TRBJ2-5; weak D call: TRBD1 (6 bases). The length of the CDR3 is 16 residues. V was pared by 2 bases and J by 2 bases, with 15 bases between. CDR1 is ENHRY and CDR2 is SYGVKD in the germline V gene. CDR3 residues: CAISEGGQMGQETQYF. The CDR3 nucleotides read TGTGCCATCAGTGAGGGAGGACAGATGGGGCAAGAGACCCAGTACTTC.

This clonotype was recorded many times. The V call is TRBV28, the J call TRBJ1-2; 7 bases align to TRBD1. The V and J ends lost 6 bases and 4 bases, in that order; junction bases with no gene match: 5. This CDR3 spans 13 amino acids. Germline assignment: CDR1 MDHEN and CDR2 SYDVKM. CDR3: CASSDNRGYGYTF. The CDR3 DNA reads TGTGCCAGCAGCGATAACAGGGGCTATGGCTACACCTTC.

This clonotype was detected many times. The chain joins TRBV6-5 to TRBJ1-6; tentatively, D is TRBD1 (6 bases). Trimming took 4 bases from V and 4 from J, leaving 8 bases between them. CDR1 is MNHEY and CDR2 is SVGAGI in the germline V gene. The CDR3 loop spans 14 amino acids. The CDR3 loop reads CASSSGAYNSPLHF. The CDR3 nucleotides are TGTGCCAGCAGTTCGGGGGCTTATAATTCACCCCTCCACTTT.

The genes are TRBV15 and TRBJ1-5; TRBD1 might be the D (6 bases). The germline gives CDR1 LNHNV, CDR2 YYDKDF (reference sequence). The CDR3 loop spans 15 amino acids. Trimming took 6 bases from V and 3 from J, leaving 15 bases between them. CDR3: CATRGGHGNNQPQHF. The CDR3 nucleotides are TGTGCCACCAGGGGGGGGCATGGAAACAATCAGCCCCAGCATTTT.

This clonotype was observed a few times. DNA for the CDR3: TGTGCCAGCAGTTCGCGTCAGGCCAACGTCCTGACTTTC. This sequence encodes CASSSRQANVLTF. V is TRBV11-2 and J is TRBJ2-6; D remains ambiguous. The ends were cut back, 6 bases at V and 6 bases at J, with 9 bases in the middle. Germline CDR1 is SGHAT and CDR2 is FQNNGV. The CDR3 is 13 amino acids.